These T cell receptor beta chains were read from a single sample in a study of blood T cell repertoires in COVID-19. Clones were read by immunoSEQ multiplex PCR, and TCRdb kept only the in-frame ones, dropping some. The data contain approximately 58,000 clones, 77% of them singletons. Sample: peripheral blood. These receptors all stem from a man aged 70 or older with active or convalescent COVID-19. The CDR3 runs from the conserved cysteine through the conserved F or W. A D gene is named only where the DNA matches it firmly. Only some rows state a clone size, as once, few, many or a class for expanded clones.

D	size	V	length	J	CDR3	DNA
TRBD1	-	TRBV7-2	15	TRBJ1-1	CASSFRTGGITEAFF	TGTGCCAGCAGCTTTCGGACAGGGGGCATCACTGAAGCTTTCTTT
-	few	TRBV7-9	13	TRBJ1-3	CASSFTGRNTIYF	TGTGCCAGCAGCTTTACAGGGCGCAACACCATATATTTT
-	once	TRBV3-1/TRBV3-2	15	TRBJ1-2	CASSPPRGFNYGYTF	TGTGCCAGCAGCCCCCCCCGGGGATTTAACTATGGCTACACCTTC
-	-	TRBV4-1	19	TRBJ2-5	CASSQEYVPGSVGGETQYF	TGCGCCAGCAGCCAAGAATACGTTCCAGGATCAGTCGGGGGTGAGACCCAGTACTTC
-	-	TRBV24-1	15	TRBJ2-1	CATSDSVGTYNEQFF	TGTGCCACCAGTGATTCCGTAGGGACATACAATGAGCAGTTCTTC
TRBD1	-	TRBV27	17	TRBJ1-2	CASSLGGTGGRVYGYTF	TGTGCCAGCAGCCTCGGGGGGACAGGGGGCCGAGTCTATGGCTACACCTTC
-	-	TRBV6-5	14	TRBJ1-6	CASSRGGNVSPLHF	TGTGCCAGCAGCCGGGGAGGGAACGTTTCACCCCTCCACTTT
-	-	TRBV29-1	13	TRBJ2-2	CSVRNRAPGELFF	TGCAGCGTCCGAAACAGGGCGCCCGGGGAGCTGTTTTTT
-	-	TRBV5-8	16	TRBJ2-3	CASSRLPQRVTDTQYF	TGTGCCAGCAGCCGACTCCCGCAGCGGGTCACAGATACGCAGTATTTT
TRBD1	-	TRBV29-1	13	TRBJ2-3	CSVSTGGTDTQYF	TGCAGCGTCTCGACAGGGGGCACAGATACGCAGTATTTT
TRBD1	-	TRBV28	17	TRBJ1-5	CASRVAGGVSGNQPQHF	TGTGCCAGCCGGGTGGCAGGGGGCGTAAGTGGCAATCAGCCCCAGCATTTT
TRBD1	-	TRBV5-5	15	TRBJ2-2	CASSSRTGYAGELFF	TGTGCCAGCAGCTCACGGACAGGGTACGCCGGGGAGCTGTTTTTT
TRBD2	-	TRBV6-4	16	TRBJ2-2	CASSALAGTNTGELFF	TGTGCCAGCAGTGCGTTAGCGGGAACGAACACCGGGGAGCTGTTTTTT
-	few	TRBV4-1	11	TRBJ2-3	CASSAADTQYF	TGCGCCAGCAGCGCAGCGGATACGCAGTATTTT
-	-	TRBV5-1	13	TRBJ2-5	CASSTVVQETQYF	TGCGCCAGCAGCACAGTGGTCCAAGAGACCCAGTACTTC
TRBD1	-	TRBV3-1/TRBV3-2	14	TRBJ2-7	CASSRRDRDHEQYF	TGTGCCAGCAGCCGAAGGGACAGGGACCACGAGCAGTACTTC
TRBD2	-	TRBV7-9	13	TRBJ2-1	CASSPGLAGEQFF	TGTGCCAGCAGCCCCGGACTAGCCGGTGAGCAGTTCTTC
-	-	TRBV24-1	13	TRBJ2-2	CATSGGGTGELFF	TGTGCCACCAGTGGAGGAGGCACCGGGGAGCTGTTTTTT
TRBD1	-	TRBV28	16	TRBJ2-1	CASSLEGQGSYNEQFF	TGTGCCAGCAGTTTGGAGGGACAGGGGTCTTACAATGAGCAGTTCTTC
TRBD1	few	TRBV5-1	16	TRBJ2-6	CASSWTGGSGANVLTF	TGCGCCAGCAGCTGGACAGGGGGCTCTGGGGCCAACGTCCTGACTTTC
-	-	TRBV18	13	TRBJ1-4	CASSPGSNEKLFF	TGTGCCAGCTCACCAGGGAGTAATGAAAAACTGTTTTTT
-	-	TRBV5-1	14	TRBJ1-4	CASSPQDSVEKLFF	TGCGCCAGCAGCCCCCAGGACAGTGTCGAAAAACTGTTTTTT
-	-	TRBV30	13	TRBJ1-3	CAWSRGNGNTIYF	TGTGCCTGGAGTCGCGGTAATGGAAACACCATATATTTT
TRBD2	many	TRBV7-2	15	TRBJ2-7	CASSLDGGSINEQYF	TGTGCCAGCAGCTTAGATGGCGGGAGTATTAACGAGCAGTACTTC
TRBD1	few	TRBV6-5	14	TRBJ1-2	CASSSTGGFGGYTF	TGTGCCAGCAGTTCGACAGGGGGCTTTGGAGGCTACACCTTC
-	-	TRBV28	14	TRBJ1-2	CASSSGRGARGYTF	TGTGCCAGCAGCTCAGGACGGGGGGCGCGGGGCTACACCTTC
-	-	TRBV7-9	13	TRBJ1-1	CASSLDSNTEAFF	TGTGCCAGCAGCTTAGACAGCAACACTGAAGCTTTCTTT
TRBD1	-	TRBV5-1	16	TRBJ2-5	CASSLGTGTNQETQYF	TGCGCCAGCAGCTTGGGGACAGGGACCAACCAAGAGACCCAGTACTTC
-	-	TRBV6-5	14	TRBJ1-3	CASGRTGSGNTIYF	TGTGCCAGCGGGAGGACGGGGTCTGGAAACACCATATATTTT
-	once	TRBV30	13	TRBJ1-5	CAWADSSNQPQHF	TGTGCCTGGGCTGACTCCAGCAATCAGCCCCAGCATTTT
-	-	TRBV3-1/TRBV3-2	15	TRBJ1-3	CASSRGTRDGNTIYF	TGTGCCAGCAGCCGGGGCACCAGAGATGGAAACACCATATATTTT
-	-	TRBV7-2	14	TRBJ1-3	CASSSARGENTIYF	TGTGCCAGCAGTTCCGCCCGGGGGGAAAACACCATATATTTT
TRBD2	once	TRBV25-1	15	TRBJ2-1	CASSGQTSGNNEQFF	TGTGCCAGCAGTGGTCAAACTAGCGGAAACAATGAGCAGTTCTTC
TRBD2	-	TRBV6-2/TRBV6-3	13	TRBJ2-1	CASNPSGSHEQFF	TGTGCCAGCAACCCTAGCGGGAGCCATGAGCAGTTCTTC
-	-	TRBV28	16	TRBJ1-6	CASRDGASSYNSPLHF	TGTGCCAGCAGGGATGGGGCGAGCTCCTATAATTCACCCCTCCACTTT
-	once	TRBV7-9	11	TRBJ1-2	CASSWEGGGTF	TGTGCCAGCAGCTGGGAGGGAGGCGGCACCTTC
TRBD1	-	TRBV18	14	TRBJ1-2	CASSLGQRNYGYTF	TGTGCCAGCTCACTGGGACAGCGCAACTATGGCTACACCTTC
-	many	TRBV4-1	11	TRBJ2-7	CASSQGDGQYF	TGCGCCAGCAGCCAAGGCGATGGGCAGTACTTC
-	-	TRBV11-2	16	TRBJ1-4	CASSPDRSATNEKLFF	TGTGCCAGCAGCCCTGACAGGAGCGCGACTAATGAAAAACTGTTTTTT
TRBD2	-	TRBV7-2	17	TRBJ2-1	CASSTGLAGGPRNEQFF	TGTGCCAGCAGCACGGGACTAGCGGGAGGTCCGCGAAATGAGCAGTTCTTC
-	-	TRBV5-4	15	TRBJ1-1	CASSADRPVSTEAFF	TGTGCCAGCAGCGCCGACAGGCCTGTGAGCACTGAAGCTTTCTTT
-	-	TRBV6-1	12	TRBJ1-6	CASSLEYSPLHF	TGTGCCAGCAGCCTAGAGTATTCACCCCTCCACTTT
-	-	TRBV29-1	13	TRBJ1-2	CSVEDRAYYGYTF	TGCAGCGTTGAAGACAGGGCTTACTATGGCTACACCTTC
-	-	TRBV11-3	16	TRBJ2-7	CASSPSSIRGIGEQYF	TGTGCCAGCAGCCCCTCCTCCATTAGGGGTATCGGCGAGCAGTACTTC
TRBD1	-	TRBV12-5	13	TRBJ1-1	CASGLKRTGEAFF	TGTGCTAGTGGCCTTAAACGGACAGGGGAAGCTTTCTTT
TRBD1	-	TRBV14	13	TRBJ1-1	CASSNRQGGWAFF	TGTGCCAGCAGCAACCGACAGGGTGGTTGGGCTTTCTTT
-	-	TRBV21-1	18	TRBJ2-5	CASSKALRLAGGLETQYF	TGTGCCAGCAGCAAAGCCCTGAGACTAGCGGGAGGGTTGGAGACCCAGTACTTC
-	-	TRBV30	12	TRBJ1-1	CASQRGNTEAFF	TGTGCCTCCCAAAGGGGGAACACTGAAGCTTTCTTT
-	-	TRBV29-1	14	TRBJ2-3	CSADGSLPPDTQYF	TGCAGCGCTGATGGCTCCCTCCCCCCAGATACGCAGTATTTT
-	few	TRBV2	14	TRBJ2-5	CASRTLRGGETQYF	TGTGCCAGCAGGACCCTCAGGGGCGGAGAGACCCAGTACTTC
TRBD2	-	TRBV7-3	16	TRBJ2-3	CASSPHRRGSTDTQYF	TGTGCCAGCAGCCCCCATAGGCGGGGGAGCACAGATACGCAGTATTTT
TRBD1	-	TRBV10-3	15	TRBJ2-7	CAISGGTGHVYEQYF	TGTGCCATCAGTGGGGGGACAGGGCATGTCTACGAGCAGTACTTC
-	-	TRBV6-6	14	TRBJ1-5	CASSPSGGGQPQHF	TGTGCCAGCAGTCCCTCCGGGGGTGGGCAGCCCCAGCATTTT
TRBD1	-	TRBV24-1	13	TRBJ1-2	CATRQGANYGYTF	TGTGCCACCAGACAGGGGGCTAACTATGGCTACACCTTC
TRBD1	-	TRBV14	14	TRBJ2-7	CASSQRTGVYEQYF	TGTGCCAGCAGCCAAAGGACAGGGGTCTACGAGCAGTACTTC